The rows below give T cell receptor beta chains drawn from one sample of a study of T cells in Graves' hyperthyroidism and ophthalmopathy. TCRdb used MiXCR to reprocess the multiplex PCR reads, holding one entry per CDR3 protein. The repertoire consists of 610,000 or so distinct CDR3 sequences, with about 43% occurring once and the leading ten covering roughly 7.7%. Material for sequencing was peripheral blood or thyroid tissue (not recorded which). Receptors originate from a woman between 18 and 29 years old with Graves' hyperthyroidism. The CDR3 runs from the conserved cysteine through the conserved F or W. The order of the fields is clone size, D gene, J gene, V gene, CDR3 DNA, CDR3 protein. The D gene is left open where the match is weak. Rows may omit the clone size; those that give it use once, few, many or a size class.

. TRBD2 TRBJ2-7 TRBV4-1 TGCGCCAGCAGCCAAGGGCGGGGGGGTCCCTACGAGCAGTACTTC CASSQGRGGPYEQYF
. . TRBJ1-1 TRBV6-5 TGTGCCAGCAGTTACACCGGGCGGGCTGAAGCTTTCTTT CASSYTGRAEAFF
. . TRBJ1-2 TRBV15 TGTGCCACCAGCAGCTGGGACTTCTATGGCTACACCTTC CATSSWDFYGYTF
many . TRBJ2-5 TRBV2 TGTGCCAGCAGTGAAGGGCTTGGGGACCTCCAAGAGACCCAGTACTTC CASSEGLGDLQETQYF
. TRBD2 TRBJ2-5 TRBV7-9 TGTGCCAGCAGCCCCTACCGACTAGCGGGAGGCGGAGAGACCCAGTACTTC CASSPYRLAGGGETQYF
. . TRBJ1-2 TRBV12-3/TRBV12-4 TGTGCCAGCAGTTATAATGACAGAGGGAGTACCTTC CASSYNDRGSTF
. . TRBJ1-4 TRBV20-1 TGCAGTGCGTCGGGGTGGTCCTACAATGAAAAACTGTTTTTT CSASGWSYNEKLFF
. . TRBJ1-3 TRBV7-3 TGTGCCAGCAGCCGGCAAACCACAGGGCAGGGAAACACCATATATTTT CASSRQTTGQGNTIYF
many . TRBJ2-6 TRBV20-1 TGCAGTGCTAGAGCCAGACAGTCTGGGGCCAACGTCCTGACTTTC CSARARQSGANVLTF
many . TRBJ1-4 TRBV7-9 TGTGCCAGCAGCTTACAGATAGTTAATGAAAAACTGTTTTTT CASSLQIVNEKLFF
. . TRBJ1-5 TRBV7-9 TGTGCCGGCACCCTATCGACGTGGGGGTTCGGCAATCAGCCCCAGCATTTT CAGTLSTWGFGNQPQHF
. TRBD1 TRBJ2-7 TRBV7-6 TGTGCCAGCAGCTTAGCGGGACAGCTCGAGCAGTACTTC CASSLAGQLEQYF